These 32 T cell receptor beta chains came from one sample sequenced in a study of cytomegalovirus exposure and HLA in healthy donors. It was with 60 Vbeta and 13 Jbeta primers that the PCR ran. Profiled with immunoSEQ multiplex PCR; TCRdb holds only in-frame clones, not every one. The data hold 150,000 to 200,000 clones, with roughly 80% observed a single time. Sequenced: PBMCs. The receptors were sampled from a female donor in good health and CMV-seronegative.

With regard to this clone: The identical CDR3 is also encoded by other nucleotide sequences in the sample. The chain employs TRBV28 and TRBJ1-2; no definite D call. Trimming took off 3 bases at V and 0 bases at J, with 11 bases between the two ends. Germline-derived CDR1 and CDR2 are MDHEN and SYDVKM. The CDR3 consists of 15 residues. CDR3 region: CASSFGSNANYGYTF. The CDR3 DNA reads TGTGCCAGCAGTTTCGGTTCAAATGCTAACTATGGCTACACCTTC.

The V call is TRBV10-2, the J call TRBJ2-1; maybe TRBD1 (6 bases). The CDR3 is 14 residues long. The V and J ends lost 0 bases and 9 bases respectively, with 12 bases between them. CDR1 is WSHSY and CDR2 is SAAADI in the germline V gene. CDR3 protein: CASSESQLGGEQFF. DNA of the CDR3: TGCGCCAGCAGTGAGTCTCAGCTAGGGGGTGAGCAGTTCTTC.

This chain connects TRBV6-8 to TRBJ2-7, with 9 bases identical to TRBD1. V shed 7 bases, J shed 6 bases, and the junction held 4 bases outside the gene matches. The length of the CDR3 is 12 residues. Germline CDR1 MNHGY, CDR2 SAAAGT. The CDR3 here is CASNIQGAEQYF. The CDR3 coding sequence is TGTGCCAGCAATATACAGGGGGCCGAGCAGTACTTC.

The CDR3: CASSPLDRGNTEAFF. Written as DNA, the CDR3 is TGTGCCAGTAGTCCCTTAGACAGGGGGAACACTGAAGCTTTCTTT. The rearrangement uses TRBV19 and TRBJ1-1, with 8 bases lining up with TRBD1. V shed 5 bases, J shed 1 base, and the junction held 6 bases outside the gene matches. Germline lookup yields CDR1 LNHDA and CDR2 SQIVND (reference sequence). The CDR3 covers 15 residues.

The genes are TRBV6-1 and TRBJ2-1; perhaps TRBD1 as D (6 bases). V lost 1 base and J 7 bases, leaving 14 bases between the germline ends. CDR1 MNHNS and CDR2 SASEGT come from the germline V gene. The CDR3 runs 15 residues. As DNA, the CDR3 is TGTGCCAGCAGTGAAGTGTCAGGGGATCAAAATGAGCAGTTCTTC. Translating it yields CASSEVSGDQNEQFF.

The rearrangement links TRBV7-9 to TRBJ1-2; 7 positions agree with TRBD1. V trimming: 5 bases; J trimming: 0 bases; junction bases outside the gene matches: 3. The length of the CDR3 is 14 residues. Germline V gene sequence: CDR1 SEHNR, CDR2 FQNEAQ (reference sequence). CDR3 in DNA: TGTGCCAGCAGCCTCGGACAGGCTAACTATGGCTACACCTTC. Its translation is CASSLGQANYGYTF.

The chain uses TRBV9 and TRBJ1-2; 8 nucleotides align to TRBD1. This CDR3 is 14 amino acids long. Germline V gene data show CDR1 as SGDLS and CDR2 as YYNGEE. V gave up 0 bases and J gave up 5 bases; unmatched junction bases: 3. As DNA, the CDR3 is TGTGCCAGCAGCGTAGGAAACAGGGGGTATGGCTACACCTTC. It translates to CASSVGNRGYGYTF.

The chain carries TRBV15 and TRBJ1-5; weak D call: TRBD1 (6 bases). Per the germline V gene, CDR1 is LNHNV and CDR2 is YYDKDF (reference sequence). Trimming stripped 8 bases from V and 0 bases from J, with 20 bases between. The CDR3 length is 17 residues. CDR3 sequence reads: CATWTERTVHSNQPQHF. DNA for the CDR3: TGTGCCACCTGGACGGAACGGACAGTCCATAGCAATCAGCCCCAGCATTTT.

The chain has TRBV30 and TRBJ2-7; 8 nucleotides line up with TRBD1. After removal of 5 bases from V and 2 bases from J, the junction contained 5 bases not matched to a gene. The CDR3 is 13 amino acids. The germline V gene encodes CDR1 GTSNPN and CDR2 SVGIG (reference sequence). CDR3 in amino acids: CAWGDRHPYEQYF. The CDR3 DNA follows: TGTGCCTGGGGGGACAGGCATCCCTACGAGCAGTACTTC. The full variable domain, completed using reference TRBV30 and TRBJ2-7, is SQTIHQWPATLVQPVGSPLSLECTVEGTSNPNLYWYRQAAGRGLQLLFYSVGIGQISSEVPQNLSASRPQDRQFILSSKKLLLSDSGFYLCAWGDRHPYEQYFGPGTRLTVT.

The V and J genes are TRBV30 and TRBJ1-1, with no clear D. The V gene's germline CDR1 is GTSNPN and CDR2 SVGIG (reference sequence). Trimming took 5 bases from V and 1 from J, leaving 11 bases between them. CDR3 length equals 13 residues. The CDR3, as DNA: TGTGCCTGGGGGGAGACCACGAACACTGAAGCTTTCTTT. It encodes CAWGETTNTEAFF. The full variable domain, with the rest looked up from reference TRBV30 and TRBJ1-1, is SQTIHQWPATLVQPVGSPLSLECTVEGTSNPNLYWYRQAAGRGLQLLFYSVGIGQISSEVPQNLSASRPQDRQFILSSKKLLLSDSGFYLCAWGETTNTEAFFGQGTRLTVV.

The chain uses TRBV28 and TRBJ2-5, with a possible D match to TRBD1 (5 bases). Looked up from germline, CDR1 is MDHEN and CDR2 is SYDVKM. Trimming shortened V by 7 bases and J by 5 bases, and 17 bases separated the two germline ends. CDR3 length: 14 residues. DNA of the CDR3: TGTGCCAGCACCCTGACTGGACACGCGGAGACCCAGTACTTC. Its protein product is CASTLTGHAETQYF.

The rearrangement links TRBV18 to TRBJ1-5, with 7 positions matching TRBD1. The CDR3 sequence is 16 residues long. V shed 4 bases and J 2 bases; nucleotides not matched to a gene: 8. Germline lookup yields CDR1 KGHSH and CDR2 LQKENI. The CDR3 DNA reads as TGTGCCAGCTCACTAACGACAGGGATGGGCAATCAGCCCCAGCATTTT. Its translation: CASSLTTGMGNQPQHF.

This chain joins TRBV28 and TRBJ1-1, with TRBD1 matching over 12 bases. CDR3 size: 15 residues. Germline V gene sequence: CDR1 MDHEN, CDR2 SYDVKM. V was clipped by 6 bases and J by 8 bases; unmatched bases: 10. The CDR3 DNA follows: TGTGCCAGCAGAAATTCATGGGACAGGGGGCGAGAAGCTTTCTTT. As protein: CASRNSWDRGREAFF.

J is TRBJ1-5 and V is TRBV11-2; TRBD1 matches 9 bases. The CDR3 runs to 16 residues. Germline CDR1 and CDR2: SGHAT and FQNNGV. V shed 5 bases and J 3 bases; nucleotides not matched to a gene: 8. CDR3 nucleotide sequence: TGTGCCAGCAGCCCGACGGGACAGGGTACCAATCAGCCCCAGCATTTT. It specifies CASSPTGQGTNQPQHF.

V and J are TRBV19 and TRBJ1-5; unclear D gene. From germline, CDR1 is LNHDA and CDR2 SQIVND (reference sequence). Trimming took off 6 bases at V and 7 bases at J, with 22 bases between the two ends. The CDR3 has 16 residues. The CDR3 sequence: CASRRTFGGEGQPQHF. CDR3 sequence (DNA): TGTGCCAGTAGAAGAACCTTTGGCGGGGAAGGACAGCCCCAGCATTTT.

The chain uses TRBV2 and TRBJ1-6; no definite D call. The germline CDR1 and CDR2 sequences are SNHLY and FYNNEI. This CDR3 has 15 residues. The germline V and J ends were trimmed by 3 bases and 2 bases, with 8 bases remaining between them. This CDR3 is CASSDGLAYNSPLHF. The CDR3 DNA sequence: TGTGCCAGCAGTGATGGGCTCGCCTATAATTCACCCCTCCACTTT.

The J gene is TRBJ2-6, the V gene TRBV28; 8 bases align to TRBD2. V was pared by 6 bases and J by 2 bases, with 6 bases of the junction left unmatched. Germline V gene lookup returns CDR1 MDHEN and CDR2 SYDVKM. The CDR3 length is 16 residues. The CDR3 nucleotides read TGTGCCAGCAGCGGGGGGGCCTTCGCTGGGGCCAACGTCCTGACTTTC. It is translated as CASSGGAFAGANVLTF.

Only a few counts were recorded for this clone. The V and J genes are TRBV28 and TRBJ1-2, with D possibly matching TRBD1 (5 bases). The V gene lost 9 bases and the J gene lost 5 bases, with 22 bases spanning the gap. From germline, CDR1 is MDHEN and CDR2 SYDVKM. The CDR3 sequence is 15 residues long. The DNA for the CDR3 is TGTGCCAGTACCCAGGGACTTCAGGATTTTTATGGCTACACCTTC. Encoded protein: CASTQGLQDFYGYTF.

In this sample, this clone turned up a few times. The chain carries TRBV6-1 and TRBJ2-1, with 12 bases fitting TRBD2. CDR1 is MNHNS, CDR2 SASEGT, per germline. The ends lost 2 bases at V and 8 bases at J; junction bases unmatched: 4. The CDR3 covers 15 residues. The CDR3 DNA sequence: TGTGCCAGCAGTGAACTAGCGGGGGGGCGGGATGAGCAGTTCTTC. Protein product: CASSELAGGRDEQFF.

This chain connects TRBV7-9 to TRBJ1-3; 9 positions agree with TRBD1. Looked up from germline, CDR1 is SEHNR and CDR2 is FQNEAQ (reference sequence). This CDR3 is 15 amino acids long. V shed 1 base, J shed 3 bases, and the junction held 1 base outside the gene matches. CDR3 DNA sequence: TGTGCCAGCAGCTTAGGGACAGGGGTTGGAAACACCATATATTTT. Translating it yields CASSLGTGVGNTIYF.

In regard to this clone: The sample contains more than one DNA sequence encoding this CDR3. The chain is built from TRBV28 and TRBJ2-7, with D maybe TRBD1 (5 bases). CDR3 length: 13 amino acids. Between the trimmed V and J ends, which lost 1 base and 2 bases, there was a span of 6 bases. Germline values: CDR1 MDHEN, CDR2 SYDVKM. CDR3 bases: TGTGCCAGCAGTTTATCAGGGACCTACGAGCAGTACTTC. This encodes CASSLSGTYEQYF. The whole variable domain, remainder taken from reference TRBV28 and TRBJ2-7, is DVKVTQSSRYLVKRTGEKVFLECVQDMDHENMFWYRQDPGLGLRLIYFSYDVKMKEKGDIPEGYSVSREKKERFSLILESASTNQTSMYLCASSLSGTYEQYFGPGTRLTVT.

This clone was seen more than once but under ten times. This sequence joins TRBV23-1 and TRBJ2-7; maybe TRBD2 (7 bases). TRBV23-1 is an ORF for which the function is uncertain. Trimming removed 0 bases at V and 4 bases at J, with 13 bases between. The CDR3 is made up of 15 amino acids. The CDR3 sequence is CASSQSGGGFYEQYF. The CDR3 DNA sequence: TGCGCCAGCAGTCAATCAGGGGGGGGCTTTTACGAGCAGTACTTC.

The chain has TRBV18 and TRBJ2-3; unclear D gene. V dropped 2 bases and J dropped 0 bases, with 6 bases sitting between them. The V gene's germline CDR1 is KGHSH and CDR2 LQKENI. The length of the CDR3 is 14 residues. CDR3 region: CASSPSSSTDTQYF. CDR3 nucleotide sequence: TGTGCCAGCTCACCAAGTAGTAGCACAGATACGCAGTATTTT.

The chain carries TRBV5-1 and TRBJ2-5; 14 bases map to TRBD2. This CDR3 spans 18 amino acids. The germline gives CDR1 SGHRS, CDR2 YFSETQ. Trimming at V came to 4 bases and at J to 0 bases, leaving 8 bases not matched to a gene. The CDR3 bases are TGCGCCAGCAGCCCCGGGACTAGCGGGGGCTCGTACCAAGAGACCCAGTACTTC. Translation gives CASSPGTSGGSYQETQYF. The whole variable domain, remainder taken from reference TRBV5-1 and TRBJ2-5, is KAGVTQTPRYLIKTRGQQVTLSCSPISGHRSVSWYQQTPGQGLQFLFEYFSETQRNKGNFPGRFSGRQFSNSRSEMNVSTLELGDSALYLCASSPGTSGGSYQETQYFGPGTRLLVL.

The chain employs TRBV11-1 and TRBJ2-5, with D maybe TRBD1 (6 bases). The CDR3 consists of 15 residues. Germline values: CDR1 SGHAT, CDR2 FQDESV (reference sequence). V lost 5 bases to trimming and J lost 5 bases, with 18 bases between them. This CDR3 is CASSHRTETRETQYF. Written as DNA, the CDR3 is TGTGCCAGCAGCCACAGGACAGAAACTAGGGAGACCCAGTACTTC.

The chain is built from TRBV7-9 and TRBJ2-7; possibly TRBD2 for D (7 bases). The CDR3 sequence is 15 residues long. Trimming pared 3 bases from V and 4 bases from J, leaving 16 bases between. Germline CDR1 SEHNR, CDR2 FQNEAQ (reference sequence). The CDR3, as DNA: TGTGCCAGCAGCTTTAGGGGGGGGATTGGGTACGAGCAGTACTTC. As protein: CASSFRGGIGYEQYF.

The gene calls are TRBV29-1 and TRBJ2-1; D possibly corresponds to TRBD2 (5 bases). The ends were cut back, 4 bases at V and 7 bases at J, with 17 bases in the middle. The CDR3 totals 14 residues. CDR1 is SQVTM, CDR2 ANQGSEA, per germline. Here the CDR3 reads CSVATYSRGNEQFF. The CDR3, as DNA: TGCAGCGTTGCTACGTATTCCCGAGGGAATGAGCAGTTCTTC.

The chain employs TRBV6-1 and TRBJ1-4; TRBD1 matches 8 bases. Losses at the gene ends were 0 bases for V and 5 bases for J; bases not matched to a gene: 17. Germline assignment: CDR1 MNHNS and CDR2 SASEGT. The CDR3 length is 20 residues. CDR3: CASSEATGVSVLGVNEKLFF. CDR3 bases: TGTGCCAGCAGTGAAGCGACAGGGGTGTCTGTGTTGGGCGTAAATGAAAAACTGTTTTTT.

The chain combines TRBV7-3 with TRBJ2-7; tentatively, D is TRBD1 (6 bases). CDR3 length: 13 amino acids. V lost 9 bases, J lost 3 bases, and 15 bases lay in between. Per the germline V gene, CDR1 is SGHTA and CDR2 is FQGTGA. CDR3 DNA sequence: TGTGCCAGTATCCACAGGGTTTTCTACGAGCAGTACTTC. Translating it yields CASIHRVFYEQYF.

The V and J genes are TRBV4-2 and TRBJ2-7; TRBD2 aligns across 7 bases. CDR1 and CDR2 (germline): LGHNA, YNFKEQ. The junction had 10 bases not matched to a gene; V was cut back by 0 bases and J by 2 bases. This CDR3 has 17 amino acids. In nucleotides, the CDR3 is TGTGCCAGCAGCCAAGAGGTGGCGGGAGCTCCTACCTACGAGCAGTACTTC. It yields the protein CASSQEVAGAPTYEQYF.

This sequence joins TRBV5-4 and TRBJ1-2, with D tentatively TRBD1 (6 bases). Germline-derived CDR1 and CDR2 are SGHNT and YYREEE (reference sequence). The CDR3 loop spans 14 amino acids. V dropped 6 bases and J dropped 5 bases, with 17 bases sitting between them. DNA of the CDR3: TGTGCCAGCACTACCGAGCTACAGGGATATGGCTACACCTTC. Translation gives CASTTELQGYGYTF.

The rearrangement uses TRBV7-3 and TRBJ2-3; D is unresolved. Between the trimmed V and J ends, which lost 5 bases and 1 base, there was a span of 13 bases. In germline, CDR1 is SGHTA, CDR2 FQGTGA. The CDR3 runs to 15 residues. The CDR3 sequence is CASSPPLAGTDTQYF. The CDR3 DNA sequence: TGTGCCAGCAGCCCACCTCTTGCGGGCACAGATACGCAGTATTTT.